This paragraph covers one T cell receptor (beta chain) sequence. Its antigen remains unknown. Brentuximab vedotin exposure varied among the patients, all of whom had relapsed after autologous stem cell transplantation. Germline V lookup: CDR1 SGDLS, CDR2 YYNGEE. With V trimmed by 3 bases and J by 5 bases, 5 bases remained unmatched. This CDR3 contains 15 residues. The table came from immunoSEQ multiplex PCR; TCRdb's copy has only in-frame clones and leaves some out. The sample consists of 40,000 to 55,000 clones, around nine tenths of them appearing once. This sample is drawn from a study of PD-1 blockade in classical Hodgkin lymphoma. Notes on the study in general: Newly diagnosed patients were reported to exhibit reduced baseline TCR diversity relative to healthy donors. There remain no defined causes for the repertoire differences, which possibly reflect disease activity or prior therapy. Before treatment, complete responders showed about the same diversity as newly diagnosed patients. It was CD4+ TCR diversity, not CD8+, that rose significantly by C4D1.

The sequence was obtained from a human donor with classical Hodgkin lymphoma. This chain uses TRBV9 with TRBJ2-5, with 12 bases lining up with TRBD1. Material: peripheral blood mononuclear cells (PBMCs), obtained at baseline. CDR3 residues: CASSGAGTGGETQYF. The CDR3 DNA reads as TGTGCCAGCAGCGGAGCTGGGACAGGGGGCGAGACCCAGTACTTC.